Sequencing of this T cell receptor beta chain was carried out in a study of T cells in Graves' hyperthyroidism and ophthalmopathy. Study summary: Initial diagnosis, before any treatment, was when peripheral blood was collected.

With 7 bases clipped from V and 4 bases from J, the junction kept 2 bases outside the gene matches. This CDR3 comprises 13 residues. Germline assignment: CDR1 SGHRS and CDR2 YFSETQ. Duration under 3 months, a NOSPECS grade of at least 4, and a Clinical Activity Score of at least 3 characterized the ophthalmopathy patients. Exclusion of patients followed from uncontrolled infection, other autoimmune disease, pregnancy or lactation. Using about 10 ml of fresh peripheral blood, PBMCs were prepared. RNA transcripts gave rise to amplified TCR beta CDR3 regions. TCR CDR3 underwent first-round RT-PCR with the HTBI primer set. TCRdb re-derived calls from the multiplex PCR reads in MiXCR, one entry per CDR3 protein. Among nearly 600,000 distinct CDR3 sequences, about 14% were seen once, and the ten largest hold around 7%.

The sequenced material came from blood. The clonotype was recovered from a woman under 30 with Graves' ophthalmopathy. This chain uses TRBV5-1 with TRBJ2-5; 12 bases line up with TRBD1. CDR3 loop: CASWGQGAETQYF. The CDR3 DNA sequence: TGCGCCAGCTGGGGACAGGGGGCAGAGACCCAGTACTTC.